This entry features one T cell receptor (beta chain) sequence. As yet, its antigen is unknown. Other DNA sequences of this sample code for an identical CDR3. The sample belongs to a study of shared clonotypes between healthy human individuals. Overall study context: Sampling drew on donors who were a couple of women and a few men aged 18 to 49.

Study-wide results and limits: Generally, naive subsets came out with larger estimated richness than memory subsets. It was the non-shared clonotypes that had lower generation probabilities than clonotypes shared by all four donors.

The data were produced by immunoSEQ multiplex PCR, yet TCRdb's version contains in-frame clones alone and is incomplete. The data hold millions of clones, with 80% to 95% observed a single time. Adult Caucasians living in Nashville, Tennessee made up all of the donors. The receptor was derived from a man aged 18 to 35 in good health. Some clones in this sample may be carry-over from other donors' samples. The specimen sequenced was naive CD4+ T cells from PBMCs. As to subset: CD45RA+ positively selected.

This chain's CDR3 is CASSPPSRYEQYF. Written as DNA, the CDR3 is TGTGCCAGCTCACCACCGAGCCGCTACGAGCAGTACTTC. V and J are TRBV18 and TRBJ2-7; D remains unclear. Germline V gene lookup returns CDR1 KGHSH and CDR2 LQKENI. The CDR3 runs to 13 residues. V gave up 0 bases and J gave up 3 bases, with 6 bases separating them.